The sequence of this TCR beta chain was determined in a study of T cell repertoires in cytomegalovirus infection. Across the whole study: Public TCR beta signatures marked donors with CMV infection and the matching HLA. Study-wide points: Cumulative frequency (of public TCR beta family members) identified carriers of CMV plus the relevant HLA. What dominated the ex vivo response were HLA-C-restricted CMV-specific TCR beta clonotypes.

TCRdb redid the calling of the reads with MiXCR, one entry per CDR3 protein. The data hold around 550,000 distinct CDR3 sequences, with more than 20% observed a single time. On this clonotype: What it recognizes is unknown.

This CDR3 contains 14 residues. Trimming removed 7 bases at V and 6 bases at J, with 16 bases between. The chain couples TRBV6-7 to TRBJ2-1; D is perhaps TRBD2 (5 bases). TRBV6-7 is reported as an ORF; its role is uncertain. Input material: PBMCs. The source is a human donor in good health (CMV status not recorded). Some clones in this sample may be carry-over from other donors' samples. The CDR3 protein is CASMTGSPANEQFF. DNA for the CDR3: TGTGCCAGCATGACGGGGTCTCCGGCCAATGAGCAGTTCTTC.